These 28 T cell receptor beta chains were all obtained from the same sample, sequenced in a study of blood T cell repertoires in COVID-19. Clones were sequenced by immunoSEQ multiplex PCR, and TCRdb holds only the in-frame ones, with some missing. The data show some 230,000 clones, 80% to 90% seen once. The sequencing sample was made of PBMCs or T cells enriched from blood (not recorded which). These receptors were obtained from a woman younger than 30 in a cohort exposed to, infected with or recovered from COVID-19 (not recorded which).

This sequence joins TRBV11-2 and TRBJ2-3, with D perhaps matching TRBD2 (6 bases). This CDR3 contains 16 residues. Germline V gives CDR1 SGHAT, CDR2 FQNNGV. Between the trimmed V and J ends, which lost 5 bases and 2 bases, there was a span of 17 bases. This CDR3 reads CASSHGVSGTTDTQYF. The DNA for the CDR3 is TGTGCCAGCAGCCACGGGGTTAGCGGCACCACAGATACGCAGTATTTT. Combining the CDR3 with reference TRBV11-2 and TRBJ2-3 gives the whole variable domain EAGVAQSPRYKIIEKRQSVAFWCNPISGHATLYWYQQILGQGPKLLIQFQNNGVVDDSQLPKDRFSAERLKGVDSTLKIQPAKLEDSAVYLCASSHGVSGTTDTQYFGPGTRLTVL.

This clone is a singleton in its sample. The V and J genes are TRBV11-3 and TRBJ2-1, with 9 bases that match TRBD2. Unmatched junction bases numbered 2, after V lost 4 bases and J lost 7 bases. The V gene's germline CDR1 is SGHNT and CDR2 YENEEA. This CDR3 region has 13 residues. The CDR3 is CASSYLAGNEQFF. The CDR3 bases are TGTGCCAGCAGCTACCTAGCGGGGAATGAGCAGTTCTTC.

A few counts support this clone. The chain couples TRBV18 to TRBJ1-2, with 9 bases aligning to TRBD1. Germline loops: CDR1 KGHSH, CDR2 LQKENI. The V gene end was trimmed by 4 bases and the J gene end by 3 bases; junction bases not matched to a gene: 6. This CDR3 spans 15 amino acids. CDR3 region: CASSQQGAQYYGYTF. CDR3 nucleotide sequence: TGTGCCAGCTCACAACAGGGGGCGCAATACTATGGCTACACCTTC.

The chain uses TRBV5-1 and TRBJ2-5, with TRBD2 matching 9 bases. With V trimmed by 2 bases and J by 2 bases, 7 bases remained unmatched. Germline lookup yields CDR1 SGHRS and CDR2 YFSETQ. This CDR3 has 16 residues. The chain's CDR3 is CASSFGSGGPQETQYF. The CDR3 bases are TGCGCCAGCAGCTTTGGTAGCGGGGGCCCACAAGAGACCCAGTACTTC.

This rearrangement joins TRBV2 to TRBJ1-5; D gene ambiguous. V was clipped by 1 base and J by 4 bases, with 8 bases between them. The CDR3 runs 14 residues. Germline CDR1 is SNHLY and CDR2 is FYNNEI. CDR3: CASSEVRGNQPQHF. Written as DNA, the CDR3 is TGTGCCAGCAGTGAAGTACGGGGAAATCAGCCCCAGCATTTT.

The chain uses TRBV18 and TRBJ1-3; TRBD1 agrees at 7 bases. Germline CDR1 reads KGHSH; CDR2 reads LQKENI. V lost 5 bases and J lost 0; bases outside the gene matches: 1. This CDR3 region has 14 residues. The CDR3 loop is CASSDRDSGNTIYF. The DNA for the CDR3 is TGTGCCAGCTCAGACAGGGACTCTGGAAACACCATATATTTT. The full variable domain, completed using reference TRBV18 and TRBJ1-3, is NAGVMQNPRHLVRRRGQEARLRCSPMKGHSHVYWYRQLPEEGLKFMVYLQKENIIDESGMPKERFSAEFPKEGPSILRIQQVVRGDSAAYFCASSDRDSGNTIYFGEGSWLTVV.

This clone was counted a single time. The chain has TRBV5-8 and TRBJ1-5; 9 bases agree with TRBD1. This CDR3 has 16 amino acids. The V gene's germline CDR1 is SGHTS and CDR2 YDEGEE. Unmatched junction bases numbered 10, after V lost 7 bases and J lost 2 bases. The CDR3 DNA reads TGTGCCAGCTCGACAGGGGGGTTTAGGGGCAATCAGCCCCAGCATTTT. It codes for CASSTGGFRGNQPQHF.

The gene calls are TRBV18 and TRBJ1-2; possible D gene TRBD1, 6 bases. The CDR3 is made up of 16 amino acids. V shed 3 bases and J shed 0 bases, with 14 bases lying between them. Germline CDR1 and CDR2: KGHSH and LQKENI. CDR3 in amino acids: CASSPIQGRANYGYTF. The CDR3 DNA sequence: TGTGCCAGCTCACCTATTCAGGGGAGAGCTAACTATGGCTACACCTTC.

The gene calls are TRBV6-6 and TRBJ2-1, with TRBD2 matching over 8 bases. Germline trimming cut 5 bases from V and 3 bases from J; bases unmatched to any gene: 6. The CDR3 loop spans 15 amino acids. From germline, CDR1 is MNHNY and CDR2 SVGAGI (reference sequence). The CDR3 spells CASSNSGRGYNEQFF. For the CDR3, the DNA is TGTGCCAGCAGTAACAGCGGGAGAGGCTACAATGAGCAGTTCTTC.

The CDR3 DNA follows: TGTGCCAGCAGTGAATGGGGAGGGACTCGAAACACCGGGGAGCTGTTTTTT. Amino acid sequence: CASSEWGGTRNTGELFF. The rearrangement uses TRBV25-1 and TRBJ2-2; 7 nucleotides align to TRBD2. V shed 1 base, J shed 2 bases, and the junction held 7 bases outside the gene matches. CDR1 is MGHDK, CDR2 SYGVNS, per germline. The CDR3 totals 17 residues.

The genes are TRBV7-9 and TRBJ1-2; D remains ambiguous. CDR1 and CDR2 from the germline V gene are SEHNR and FQNEAQ (reference sequence). V was cut by 4 bases and J by 1 base, with 13 bases left in between. The CDR3 has 15 amino acids. CDR3 region: CASSSGREINYGYTF. CDR3 bases: TGTGCCAGCAGCTCCGGCCGGGAGATTAACTATGGCTACACCTTC.

This clone came up a few times. The chain employs TRBV11-3 and TRBJ1-2; D gene unclear. CDR3 length: 15 amino acids. Germline-derived CDR1 and CDR2 are SGHNT and YENEEA. V lost 5 bases and J 7 bases, leaving 20 bases between the germline ends. CDR3: CASSQAGFGFSGYTF. CDR3 bases: TGTGCCAGCAGCCAAGCCGGTTTCGGGTTCAGTGGCTACACCTTC.

This chain links TRBV18 with TRBJ2-7; TRBD1 matches at 7 bases. CDR1 is KGHSH, CDR2 LQKENI, per germline. V lost 3 bases, J lost 5 bases, and 10 bases stayed unmatched. The CDR3 consists of 15 residues. The CDR3 DNA is TGTGCCAGCTCACCGAATCGGGACAGCCGACACGAGCAGTACTTC. Protein product: CASSPNRDSRHEQYF.

The J gene is TRBJ2-5, the V gene TRBV19, with D maybe TRBD1 (5 bases). The V and J ends lost 3 bases and 5 bases respectively, with 16 bases between them. The germline CDR1 and CDR2 sequences are LNHDA and SQIVND (reference sequence). The CDR3 has 15 amino acids. DNA of the CDR3: TGTGCCAGTAGTATCATTCAGGGTTCGTTGGAGACCCAGTACTTC. It codes for CASSIIQGSLETQYF.

This clone came up once. The chain is built from TRBV7-6 and TRBJ2-7, with D maybe TRBD1 (5 bases). This CDR3 is 13 amino acids long. The germline gives CDR1 SGHVS, CDR2 FNYEAQ. Trimming removed 0 bases from V and 5 bases from J, with 8 bases in between. CDR3 DNA: TGTGCCAGCAGCTTAGCGGTCAGGGACGAGCAGTACTTC. It is translated as CASSLAVRDEQYF. Complete variable domain (other parts from reference TRBV7-6 and TRBJ2-7): GAGVSQSPRYKVTKRGQDVALRCDPISGHVSLYWYRQALGQGPEFLTYFNYEAQQDKSGLPNDRFSAERPEGSISTLTIQRTEQRDSAMYRCASSLAVRDEQYFGPGTRLTVT.

The genes are TRBV3-1 (or the pseudogene TRBV3-2) and TRBJ2-3; D may be TRBD1 (6 bases). V was shortened by 0 bases and J by 1 base, with 8 bases between the two germline ends. Looked up from germline, CDR1 is LGHDT and CDR2 is YNNKEL (reference sequence). This CDR3 region has 15 residues. The CDR3 region is CASSQENRGTDTQYF. In nucleotides, the CDR3 is TGTGCCAGCAGCCAAGAAAACAGGGGCACAGATACGCAGTATTTT.

The genes are TRBV6-5 and TRBJ1-3; the D gene is possibly TRBD1 (5 bases). Trimming pared 6 bases from V and 0 bases from J, leaving 9 bases between. The CDR3 contains 14 residues. Germline CDR1 is MNHEY and CDR2 is SVGAGI. This CDR3 is CASRNQGSGNTIYF. For the CDR3, the DNA is TGTGCCAGCAGGAATCAGGGCTCTGGAAACACCATATATTTT.

This clone was found a few times. The V gene is TRBV29-1, the J gene TRBJ2-2; D may be TRBD1 (5 bases). This CDR3 spans 13 amino acids. V lost 6 bases, J lost 1 base, and 9 bases lay in between. From germline, CDR1 is SQVTM and CDR2 ANQGSEA. This CDR3 reads CSVGQENTGELFF. The CDR3 region has the DNA TGCAGCGTGGGGCAGGAGAACACCGGGGAGCTGTTTTTT.

The V call is TRBV11-2, the J call TRBJ1-6, with a possible D match to TRBD1 (6 bases). The CDR3 contains 16 residues. Germline CDR1 and CDR2: SGHAT and FQNNGV. The V end was cut by 5 bases, the J end by 5 bases, with 16 bases between. For the CDR3, the DNA is TGTGCCAGCAGCGTGGTCCCCGGGACAAATAATTCACCCCTCCACTTT. Its protein is CASSVVPGTNNSPLHF.

The genes are TRBV6-5 and TRBJ2-1; 8 bases line up with TRBD1. In germline, CDR1 is MNHEY, CDR2 SVGAGI. The trim removed 9 bases at V and 1 base at J, leaving 2 bases unmatched. CDR3 size: 13 residues. CDR3 in amino acids: CASQGASYNEQFF. The DNA of the CDR3 is TGTGCCAGTCAGGGGGCTTCCTACAATGAGCAGTTCTTC.

The chain links TRBV7-2 to TRBJ1-4, with a possible D match to TRBD1 (6 bases). The V gene's germline CDR1 is SGHTA and CDR2 FQGNSA. V lost 1 base to trimming and J lost 5 bases, with 11 bases between them. The CDR3 is made up of 15 amino acids. CDR3 sequence reads: CASSLVGGLNEKLFF. CDR3 nucleotides: TGTGCCAGCAGCTTAGTTGGGGGCCTAAATGAAAAACTGTTTTTT. The variable domain in full, completed from reference TRBV7-2 and TRBJ1-4, reads GAGVSQSPSNKVTEKGKDVELRCDPISGHTALYWYRQSLGQGLEFLIYFQGNSAPDKSGLPSDRFSAERTGGSVSTLTIQRTQQEDSAVYLCASSLVGGLNEKLFFGSGTQLSVL.

The V and J genes are TRBV29-1 and TRBJ2-7; D call uncertain. Looked up from germline, CDR1 is SQVTM and CDR2 is ANQGSEA. V was clipped by 4 bases and J by 2 bases, with 6 bases between them. The CDR3 covers 11 residues. The CDR3 DNA follows: TGCAGCGTTGCCAGAACCTACGAGCAGTACTTC. Translated: CSVARTYEQYF.

Concerning this clone: At one end, the junction sequence differs from germline, possibly due to a read error. The rearrangement links TRBV7-7 to TRBJ2-7, with D perhaps TRBD1 (6 bases). This CDR3 has 15 residues. Germline V gives CDR1 SSHAT, CDR2 FNYEAQ (reference sequence). The CDR3 region is CASSLALGASYEQYF. DNA for the CDR3: TGTGCTAGCAGCTTAGCGCTGGGGGCCTCCTACGAGCAGTACTTC.

V usage is TRBV4-2 and J usage is TRBJ2-1, with 9 positions matching TRBD2. There are 17 residues in the CDR3. CDR1 LGHNA and CDR2 YNFKEQ come from the germline V gene. Losses at the gene ends were 1 base for V and 3 bases for J; bases not matched to a gene: 7. The CDR3 region has the DNA TGTGCCAGCAGCCAAGCCCCCCTAGCGGGGCTCTACAATGAGCAGTTCTTC. Its translation: CASSQAPLAGLYNEQFF.

V is TRBV7-9 and J is TRBJ2-5; D uncertain. V lost 1 base to trimming and J lost 4 bases, with 4 bases between them. The CDR3 contains 12 residues. Germline V gene lookup returns CDR1 SEHNR and CDR2 FQNEAQ (reference sequence). CDR3 in amino acids: CASSLVIETQYF. CDR3 coding DNA: TGTGCCAGCAGCTTAGTCATAGAGACCCAGTACTTC.

Comment on this clone: The same CDR3 can be traced to other DNA sequences in this sample. The CDR3 DNA is TGTGCCAGCAGTCTTACACCGAACACTGAAGCTTTCTTT. This encodes CASSLTPNTEAFF. The chain combines TRBV12-3 or TRBV12-4 with TRBJ1-1; no firm D call. The CDR3 contains 13 residues. V lost 5 bases and J 1 base, leaving 8 bases between the germline ends.

The chain combines TRBV28 with TRBJ1-1, with D unresolved. CDR1 and CDR2 from the germline V gene are MDHEN and SYDVKM. The V and J ends lost 3 bases and 11 bases respectively, with 10 bases between them. This CDR3 comprises 11 residues. CDR3 in DNA: TGTGCCAGCAGTTTGTCCCGTGCGGCTTTCTTT. Protein product: CASSLSRAAFF. The full variable domain, rest sourced from reference TRBV28 and TRBJ1-1, is DVKVTQSSRYLVKRTGEKVFLECVQDMDHENMFWYRQDPGLGLRLIYFSYDVKMKEKGDIPEGYSVSREKKERFSLILESASTNQTSMYLCASSLSRAAFFGQGTRLTVV.

The V gene is TRBV9, the J gene TRBJ1-5, with 7 bases identical to TRBD1. Germline-derived CDR1 and CDR2 are SGDLS and YYNGEE. Trimming removed 0 bases from V and 3 bases from J; junction bases left unmatched: 3. The CDR3 covers 15 residues. The CDR3 nucleotides read TGTGCCAGCAGCGTAGGACAGGGTATCAATCAGCCCCAGCATTTT. It codes for CASSVGQGINQPQHF. The full variable domain, completed using reference TRBV9 and TRBJ1-5, is DSGVTQTPKHLITATGQRVTLRCSPRSGDLSVYWYQQSLDQGLQFLIQYYNGEERAKGNILERFSAQQFPDLHSELNLSSLELGDSALYFCASSVGQGINQPQHFGDGTRLSIL.